The T cell receptor beta chain described here comes from a study of shared T cell receptors in the human thymus. The CDR3 sequence is 14 residues long. Germline lookup yields CDR1 LNHDA and CDR2 SQIVND (reference sequence). V dropped 3 bases and J dropped 3 bases, with 10 bases sitting between them. In this sample, this clone turned up once. Libraries were prepared by immunoSEQ multiplex PCR; TCRdb keeps only in-frame clonotypes and omits some of them. The repertoire holds 65,000 to 70,000 clones, with nearly 95% as singletons. The sequenced material came from thymocytes. The genes are TRBV19 and TRBJ2-3; D ambiguous. This receptor was identified in a human donor. The DNA of the CDR3 is TGTGCCAGTAGTATTAGGCCCCGAACAGATACGCAGTATTTT. As protein: CASSIRPRTDTQYF.